This T cell receptor (beta chain) was recovered during a study of blood T cell repertoires in COVID-19. Study summary: Samples representing acute and convalescent COVID-19 were sourced from the United States, Italy and Spain.

V was pared by 3 bases and J by 7 bases, with 19 bases between. This CDR3 is 16 amino acids long. From germline, CDR1 is SEHNR and CDR2 FQNEAQ (reference sequence). Authors' data handling: From reference gene primer amplification, estimates of nucleated cell counts were derived. TCRdb's table, derived via immunoSEQ multiplex PCR, lists solely in-frame clones and lacks some. The V and J calls and clone size come from that table; D and trimming were worked out from the DNA. The repertoire holds hundreds of thousands of clones, with about four fifths as singletons. Exposed enrollees encountered a COVID-19 case at some point within 2 weeks before study entry.

This TCR was recovered from a woman between 50 and 59 years old who had been exposed to COVID-19. J is TRBJ1-3 and V is TRBV7-9; maybe TRBD1 (5 bases). Sequencing was done on a sample of PBMCs or T cells enriched from blood (not recorded which). The CDR3 DNA reads TGTGCCAGCAGCTTTTTGGCGTTCACGGGGGGGAACACCATATATTTT. Encoded protein: CASSFLAFTGGNTIYF.